This entry describes one T cell receptor (beta chain). Libraries were prepared by immunoSEQ multiplex PCR; TCRdb keeps only in-frame clonotypes and omits some of them. Here the sample spans about 360,000 clones, 73% being singletons. This sample is drawn from a study of shared clonotypes between healthy human individuals. The V end was cut by 3 bases, the J end by 0 bases, with 15 bases between. Germline-derived CDR1 and CDR2 are GTSNPN and SVGIG (reference sequence). This CDR3 contains 16 residues. The receptor was isolated from a man aged 25 to 40 in good health. The sample consisted of memory CD4+ T cells sorted from blood. Documented subset: CD45RA-negative fraction. V gene TRBV30 combines with J gene TRBJ1-5; D not certain. The CDR3 loop is CAWSPRVPSSNQPQHF. The CDR3 DNA reads as TGTGCCTGGAGCCCCCGTGTTCCGTCTAGCAATCAGCCCCAGCATTTT.